What follows are 8 T cell receptor beta chains derived from one specimen sequenced in a study of control samples from healthy donors and cancer patients. The data were produced by immunoSEQ multiplex PCR, yet TCRdb's version contains in-frame clones alone and is incomplete. The top ten clones hold 1.5% to 2% of a sample with 210,000 or so clones, about 90% of them seen once. The specimen was blood. The source of these receptors is a man aged 30 to 45 in good health.

This rearrangement joins TRBV27 to TRBJ1-3; possibly TRBD1 for D (5 bases). V dropped 3 bases and J dropped 0 bases, with 9 bases sitting between them. The CDR3 consists of 15 residues. The germline V gene encodes CDR1 MNHEY and CDR2 SMNVEV (reference sequence). CDR3 bases: TGTGCCAGCAGTTTGGACGGGACCTCTGGAAACACCATATATTTT. This gives the protein CASSLDGTSGNTIYF.

The rearrangement links TRBV5-1 to TRBJ1-2; D possibly corresponds to TRBD1 (6 bases). This CDR3 spans 13 amino acids. The V and J ends lost 5 bases and 3 bases respectively, with 11 bases between them. Looked up from germline, CDR1 is SGHRS and CDR2 is YFSETQ. CDR3 nucleotides: TGCGCCAGCAGGGCAGGGACATACTATGGCTACACCTTC. Translated: CASRAGTYYGYTF.

The rearrangement links TRBV3-1 (or the pseudogene TRBV3-2) to TRBJ1-6; TRBD1 aligns across 8 bases. The CDR3 covers 16 residues. V lost 3 bases, J lost 3 bases, and 4 bases stayed unmatched. Germline V gene lookup returns CDR1 LGHDT and CDR2 YNNKEL (reference sequence). The CDR3 spells CASSQTGANYNSPLHF. DNA of the CDR3: TGTGCCAGCAGCCAGACAGGGGCAAACTATAATTCACCCCTCCACTTT.

Concerning this clone: Other DNA sequences in the same sample also yield this CDR3. The chain carries TRBV7-9 and TRBJ2-6; TRBD1 is a possible D gene (6 bases). Germline V gene lookup returns CDR1 SEHNR and CDR2 FQNEAQ (reference sequence). The CDR3 has 15 amino acids. Trimming pared 2 bases from V and 1 base from J, leaving 6 bases between. CDR3 protein: CASSLRGSGANVLTF. The CDR3 DNA sequence: TGTGCCAGCAGCTTAAGGGGGTCTGGGGCCAACGTCCTGACTTTC.

Ten or more counts support this clone. The same CDR3 is also encoded by other DNA sequences in this sample. The CDR3 is CASSRQDNQPQHF. The CDR3 DNA reads as TGTGCCAGCTCACGGCAGGACAATCAGCCCCAGCATTTT. The chain combines TRBV18 with TRBJ1-5; D is unclear. Per the germline V gene, CDR1 is KGHSH and CDR2 is LQKENI. The CDR3 spans 13 residues. Trimming removed 4 bases at V and 3 bases at J, with 7 bases between.

The chain is built from TRBV9 and TRBJ2-1; the D gene is possibly TRBD1 (5 bases). Trimming shortened V by 0 bases and J by 2 bases, and 6 bases separated the two germline ends. The CDR3 has 14 residues. Germline assignment: CDR1 SGDLS and CDR2 YYNGEE. CDR3 sequence: CASSVEGTYNEQFF. The DNA of the CDR3 is TGTGCCAGCAGCGTAGAGGGGACCTACAATGAGCAGTTCTTC.

The chain recombines TRBV7-2 with TRBJ1-1; D call uncertain. Deletions cut 1 base from V and 2 bases from J, with 11 bases between. The CDR3 loop spans 15 amino acids. The V gene's germline CDR1 is SGHTA and CDR2 FQGNSA. CDR3 protein: CASSLGSVLNTEAFF. The CDR3 bases are TGTGCCAGCAGCTTAGGGAGTGTGCTAAACACTGAAGCTTTCTTT.

This chain connects TRBV11-3 to TRBJ2-3; a possible D gene is TRBD2 (5 bases). V dropped 0 bases and J dropped 4 bases, with 8 bases sitting between them. Germline lookup yields CDR1 SGHNT and CDR2 YENEEA. The CDR3 spans 14 residues. The DNA for the CDR3 is TGTGCCAGCAGCTTAGATACACTAGCAGATACGCAGTATTTT. It specifies CASSLDTLADTQYF.